This TCR beta chain is drawn from a study of blood T cell repertoires in COVID-19. As for the study in general: The United States, Italy and Spain were the sources of the acute and convalescent COVID-19 samples. The analysed material was cDNA or gDNA that came from T cells, B-cell-depleted T cells, or PBMCs.

V gave up 3 bases and J gave up 7 bases, with 13 bases separating them. Germline values: CDR1 DFQATT, CDR2 SNEGSKA (reference sequence). CDR3 length: 12 residues. Under the authors' procedure: Researchers report that nucleated cell counts were estimated from reference gene primer amplification. Generated by immunoSEQ multiplex PCR, the TCRdb table keeps only in-frame clones and is missing some. The V and J calls and clone size were taken over from that table, and D and trimming were inferred from the DNA. The profile shows about 240,000 clones, about four fifths of them singletons. Source material: peripheral blood. The clonotype was recovered from a woman in her late teens or twenties with acute or convalescent COVID-19. The gene calls are TRBV20-1 and TRBJ2-7; a weak D match, TRBD1 (5 bases). The CDR3 DNA reads TGCAGTGCTAGTTCCGACGACAGAGAGCAGTACTTC. The encoded protein is CSASSDDREQYF.